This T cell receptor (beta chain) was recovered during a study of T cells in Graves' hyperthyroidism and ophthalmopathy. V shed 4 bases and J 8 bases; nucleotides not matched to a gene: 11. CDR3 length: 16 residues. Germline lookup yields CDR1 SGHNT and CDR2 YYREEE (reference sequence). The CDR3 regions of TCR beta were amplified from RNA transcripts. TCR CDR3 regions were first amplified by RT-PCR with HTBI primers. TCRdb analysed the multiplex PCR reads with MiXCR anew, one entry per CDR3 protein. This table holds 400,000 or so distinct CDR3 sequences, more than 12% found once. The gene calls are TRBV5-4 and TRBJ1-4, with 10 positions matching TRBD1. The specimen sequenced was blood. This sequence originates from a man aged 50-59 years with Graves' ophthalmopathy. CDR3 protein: CASSLHRQGAGEKLFF. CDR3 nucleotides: TGTGCCAGCAGCCTACACCGACAGGGGGCCGGGGAAAAACTGTTTTTT.